This T cell receptor (beta chain) derives from a study of radiation and T cells in renal cell carcinoma. General study points: Top tumor clonotypes rose in blood 2 weeks post-radiation, then contracted. Without pretreatment biopsies, baseline tumor clonotype presence was undetermined.

Time point defined: blood 4 weeks post-SBRT, at nephrectomy. Treatment noted: 15 Gy SBRT to primary tumor, nephrectomy 4 weeks later. Data came from immunoSEQ multiplex PCR; TCRdb stores just in-frame clones and leaves some out. The sample records roughly 86,000 clones, 70% to 90% being singletons. Worth noting for this clone: Its antigen is still unknown.

V lost 6 bases, J lost 4 bases, and 12 bases lay in between. CDR3 length: 13 amino acids. Germline assignment: CDR1 MRHNA and CDR2 SNTAGT. The chain employs TRBV6-4 and TRBJ1-2; D not resolved. The material was blood, obtained from a patient whose treatment included radiotherapy and nephrectomy. This sequence originates from a man in his fifties with renal cell carcinoma. CDR3 DNA: TGTGCCAGCAGGCCACAAGCGGGCTATGGCTACACCTTC. Its translation is CASRPQAGYGYTF.